This T cell receptor beta chain was obtained from a study of response to subunit inactivated influenza vaccine. TCRdb independently ran MiXCR on the RT-PCR reads; one entry per CDR3 protein. The sample carries roughly 650,000 distinct CDR3 sequences, 15% to 17% recorded once. For this clonotype: Antigen: not known.

Study-level findings and limits: After each seasonal influenza vaccination, few new T cells are recruited, the authors suggested.

The sample consisted of PBMCs from blood, taken about 11 days after vaccination. The TCR comes from a man in his fifties or sixties who received an inactivated influenza vaccine.

Written as DNA, the CDR3 is TGCGCCAGCAGCTTAAACCGGGACCGTAGCACAGATACGCAGTATTTT. Amino acids: CASSLNRDRSTDTQYF. The chain is built from TRBV5-1 and TRBJ2-3, with D possibly being TRBD1 or TRBD2 (5 bases each). The V end was cut by 2 bases, the J end by 0 bases, with 13 bases between. Germline V gene lookup returns CDR1 SGHRS and CDR2 YFSETQ. There are 16 residues in the CDR3.